Presented here are 11 T cell receptor beta chains from one specimen sequenced in a study of cytomegalovirus exposure and HLA in healthy donors. TCRdb keeps only in-frame clones here, not all; method: immunoSEQ multiplex PCR. The sample holds tens of thousands of clones, approximately 91% seen once. Sequencing input: PBMCs. These TCRs come from a young man in good health and CMV-seronegative.

The chain has TRBV27 and TRBJ1-3; D is ambiguous. Germline V gene sequence: CDR1 MNHEY, CDR2 SMNVEV (reference sequence). V dropped 5 bases and J dropped 0 bases, with 11 bases sitting between them. The CDR3 covers 15 residues. The CDR3 region has the DNA TGTGCCAGCAGTAGGATACGGGGCTCTGGAAACACCATATATTTT. Translating gives CASSRIRGSGNTIYF.

This chain links TRBV9 with TRBJ1-4, with D possibly TRBD1 on 6 matching bases. The CDR3 consists of 14 residues. Deletions cut 6 bases from V and 3 bases from J, with 12 bases between. From germline, CDR1 is SGDLS and CDR2 YYNGEE. CDR3 sequence reads: CASNQQGSNEKLFF. CDR3 DNA: TGTGCCAGCAACCAACAGGGATCTAATGAAAAACTGTTTTTT. The whole variable domain, remainder taken from reference TRBV9 and TRBJ1-4, is DSGVTQTPKHLITATGQRVTLRCSPRSGDLSVYWYQQSLDQGLQFLIQYYNGEERAKGNILERFSAQQFPDLHSELNLSSLELGDSALYFCASNQQGSNEKLFFGSGTQLSVL.

The rearrangement uses TRBV9 and TRBJ2-5; 10 positions agree with TRBD2. The CDR3 runs 18 residues. J was trimmed by 1 base and V by 3 bases; bases with no gene match: 12. CDR1 and CDR2 (germline): SGDLS, YYNGEE. CDR3: CASSGREGTSVSQETQYF. The DNA of the CDR3 is TGTGCCAGCAGCGGTAGAGAGGGGACTAGCGTGAGCCAAGAGACCCAGTACTTC.

The chain is built from TRBV6-6 and TRBJ2-7, with 9 bases fitting TRBD1. Unmatched junction bases numbered 10, after V lost 7 bases and J lost 3 bases. CDR1 is MNHNY, CDR2 SVGAGI, per germline (reference sequence). The CDR3 extends over 15 amino acids. The CDR3 sequence is CASNRGTGSDYEQYF. The DNA for the CDR3 is TGTGCCAGCAATCGAGGGACAGGGTCTGACTACGAGCAGTACTTC.

The chain combines TRBV11-2 with TRBJ2-1; TRBD1 aligns across 7 bases. J was trimmed by 5 bases and V by 4 bases; bases with no gene match: 8. The CDR3 contains 15 residues. Germline V gene lookup returns CDR1 SGHAT and CDR2 FQNNGV. The CDR3 here is CASSSRGISHNEQFF. The CDR3 DNA sequence: TGTGCCAGCAGCTCCAGGGGGATTTCCCACAATGAGCAGTTCTTC.

The DNA of the CDR3 is TGTGCCAGCAGCCCCCGTGGTGGGGAGATTCAGCCCCAGCATTTT. Translating gives CASSPRGGEIQPQHF. This chain uses TRBV14 with TRBJ1-5; D not certain. Trimming removed 4 bases from V and 6 bases from J, with 16 bases in between. The germline V gene encodes CDR1 SGHDN and CDR2 FVKESK. The CDR3 has 15 amino acids.

V and J are TRBV7-2 and TRBJ1-1; no clear D. From germline, CDR1 is SGHTA and CDR2 FQGNSA. Trimming took 1 base from V and 5 from J, leaving 11 bases between them. CDR3 length equals 14 residues. The CDR3 sequence: CASSLGLGGTEAFF. Here the CDR3 DNA reads TGTGCCAGCAGCTTAGGACTGGGCGGGACTGAAGCTTTCTTT.

The rearrangement joins TRBV6-1 to TRBJ1-4; 7 bases match TRBD1. V shed 2 bases, J shed 8 bases, and the junction held 17 bases outside the gene matches. Germline CDR1 reads MNHNS; CDR2 reads SASEGT. This CDR3 contains 18 residues. The CDR3 bases are TGTGCCAGCAGTGAATCCGAGATAATGACAGGGCAAAAAGAAAAACTGTTTTTT. Translating gives CASSESEIMTGQKEKLFF.

The genes are TRBV13 and TRBJ2-7; 8 bases are shared with TRBD2. Unmatched junction bases numbered 13, after V lost 5 bases and J lost 7 bases. Germline V gene data show CDR1 as PRHDT and CDR2 as FYEKMQ (reference sequence). This CDR3 region has 15 residues. The DNA for the CDR3 is TGTGCCAGCAGCCTCAACCTCGGGGGGGGTAGGGAGCAGTACTTC. Amino acid sequence: CASSLNLGGGREQYF.

The gene calls are TRBV7-9 and TRBJ2-7, with D possibly matching TRBD2 (5 bases). Looked up from germline, CDR1 is SEHNR and CDR2 is FQNEAQ (reference sequence). The V gene lost 5 bases and the J gene lost 6 bases, with 23 bases spanning the gap. The CDR3 extends over 16 amino acids. The CDR3 protein is CASSPPLSQREAEQYF. The CDR3, as DNA: TGTGCCAGCAGCCCCCCCCTGAGCCAACGGGAAGCCGAGCAGTACTTC.

The gene calls are TRBV28 and TRBJ1-2; a weak D match, TRBD1 (6 bases). This CDR3 is 13 amino acids long. V was cut by 6 bases and J by 8 bases, with 16 bases left in between. Germline CDR1 and CDR2: MDHEN and SYDVKM. CDR3 DNA: TGTGCCAGCAGGATGGGGGGGCTCAGGGGCTACACCTTC. This encodes CASRMGGLRGYTF.